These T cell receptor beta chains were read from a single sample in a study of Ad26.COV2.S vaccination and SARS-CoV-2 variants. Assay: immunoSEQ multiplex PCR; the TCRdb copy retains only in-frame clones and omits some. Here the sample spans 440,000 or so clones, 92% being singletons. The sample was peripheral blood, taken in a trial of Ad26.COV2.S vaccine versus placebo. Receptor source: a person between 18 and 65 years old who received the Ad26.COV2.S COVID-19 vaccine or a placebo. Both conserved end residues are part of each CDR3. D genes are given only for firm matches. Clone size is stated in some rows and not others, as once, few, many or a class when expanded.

CDR3 protein: CASSPQGNHEKLFF; CDR3 DNA: TGTGCCAGCAGCCCCCAGGGTAATCATGAAAAACTGTTTTTT; V gene: TRBV7-2; J gene: TRBJ1-4; CDR3 length: 14; clone size: once; D gene: -
CDR3 protein: CSVAGEGGGQGDTQYF; CDR3 DNA: TGCAGCGTTGCTGGGGAAGGCGGGGGTCAAGGAGATACGCAGTATTTT; V gene: TRBV29-1; J gene: TRBJ2-3; CDR3 length: 16; clone size: -; D gene: TRBD2
CDR3 protein: CASGILAGAQETQYF; CDR3 DNA: TGTGCTAGTGGTATCCTAGCGGGGGCCCAAGAGACCCAGTACTTC; V gene: TRBV12-5; J gene: TRBJ2-5; CDR3 length: 15; clone size: once; D gene: TRBD2
CDR3 protein: CASDKGANNGYTF; CDR3 DNA: TGTGCCAGCGATAAAGGGGCGAACAATGGCTACACCTTC; V gene: TRBV9; J gene: TRBJ1-2; CDR3 length: 13; clone size: once; D gene: -
CDR3 protein: CASSEGGIPPLHF; CDR3 DNA: TGTGCCAGCAGTGAGGGGGGCATTCCACCCCTCCACTTT; V gene: TRBV2; J gene: TRBJ1-6; CDR3 length: 13; clone size: -; D gene: -
CDR3 protein: CASSPRDGLNTEAFF; CDR3 DNA: TGTGCCAGCTCCCCCCGGGACGGATTGAACACTGAAGCTTTCTTT; V gene: TRBV18; J gene: TRBJ1-1; CDR3 length: 15; clone size: -; D gene: -
CDR3 protein: CASSLSDSRYEKLFF; CDR3 DNA: TGTGCCAGCAGCTTGTCGGACAGCCGCTATGAAAAACTGTTTTTT; V gene: TRBV5-6; J gene: TRBJ1-4; CDR3 length: 15; clone size: -; D gene: -
CDR3 protein: CATPSSGHNEKLFF; CDR3 DNA: TGTGCCACCCCTAGCTCCGGACATAATGAAAAACTGTTTTTT; V gene: TRBV19; J gene: TRBJ1-4; CDR3 length: 14; clone size: -; D gene: -
CDR3 protein: CASSTSSGNIQYF; CDR3 DNA: TGTGCCAGTAGCACCTCTAGCGGAAACATTCAGTACTTC; V gene: TRBV19; J gene: TRBJ2-4; CDR3 length: 13; clone size: -; D gene: TRBD2
CDR3 protein: CASSVVGGGPPSSYNEQFF; CDR3 DNA: TGTGCCAGCAGCGTAGTCGGAGGGGGCCCACCCTCCTCCTACAATGAGCAGTTCTTC; V gene: TRBV9; J gene: TRBJ2-1; CDR3 length: 19; clone size: -; D gene: -
CDR3 protein: CASSLNPGGPEQFF; CDR3 DNA: TGTGCCAGCAGCCTCAACCCAGGGGGCCCTGAGCAGTTCTTC; V gene: TRBV3-1/TRBV3-2; J gene: TRBJ2-1; CDR3 length: 14; clone size: -; D gene: TRBD1
CDR3 protein: CASSSHLRGNYGYTF; CDR3 DNA: TGTGCCAGCAGCTCCCATTTACGGGGGAACTATGGCTACACCTTC; V gene: TRBV7-2; J gene: TRBJ1-2; CDR3 length: 15; clone size: -; D gene: -
CDR3 protein: CASSFIGYSFDEQFF; CDR3 DNA: TGTGCCAGCAGTTTCATCGGGTATTCGTTCGATGAGCAGTTCTTC; V gene: TRBV27; J gene: TRBJ2-1; CDR3 length: 15; clone size: -; D gene: -
CDR3 protein: CASSEQRVAEQYF; CDR3 DNA: TGTGCCAGCAGTGAACAGAGGGTGGCCGAGCAGTACTTC; V gene: TRBV6-1; J gene: TRBJ2-7; CDR3 length: 13; clone size: once; D gene: -
CDR3 protein: CASSPSNGELFF; CDR3 DNA: TGTGCCAGCTCACCTTCGAATGGGGAGCTGTTTTTT; V gene: TRBV18; J gene: TRBJ2-2; CDR3 length: 12; clone size: -; D gene: -
CDR3 protein: CASSTQNHGELFF; CDR3 DNA: TGTGCCAGCAGCACACAGAACCACGGGGAGCTGTTTTTT; V gene: TRBV9; J gene: TRBJ2-2; CDR3 length: 13; clone size: -; D gene: -
CDR3 protein: CASSYYSTRAHYEQYF; CDR3 DNA: TGTGCCAGCAGTTACTATTCGACGCGGGCCCACTACGAGCAGTACTTC; V gene: TRBV6-6; J gene: TRBJ2-7; CDR3 length: 16; clone size: -; D gene: -
CDR3 protein: CASRASLGDEKLFF; CDR3 DNA: TGTGCCAGCAGGGCCTCATTGGGGGATGAAAAACTGTTTTTT; V gene: TRBV27; J gene: TRBJ1-4; CDR3 length: 14; clone size: -; D gene: -
CDR3 protein: CASSEKGQETQYF; CDR3 DNA: TGTGCCAGCAGTGAGAAGGGGCAAGAGACCCAGTACTTC; V gene: TRBV6-1; J gene: TRBJ2-5; CDR3 length: 13; clone size: -; D gene: -
CDR3 protein: CASSLDRDMNTGELFF; CDR3 DNA: TGTGCCAGCAGCTTAGACCGAGACATGAACACCGGGGAGCTGTTTTTT; V gene: TRBV11-2; J gene: TRBJ2-2; CDR3 length: 16; clone size: once; D gene: -
CDR3 protein: CASSGRTSGSETQYF; CDR3 DNA: TGTGCCAGCAGCGGTAGGACTAGCGGTTCAGAGACCCAGTACTTC; V gene: TRBV7-2; J gene: TRBJ2-5; CDR3 length: 15; clone size: -; D gene: TRBD2
CDR3 protein: CASRVGTGEFYGYTF; CDR3 DNA: TGTGCCAGTAGAGTTGGGACAGGAGAATTCTATGGCTACACCTTC; V gene: TRBV2; J gene: TRBJ1-2; CDR3 length: 15; clone size: -; D gene: TRBD1
CDR3 protein: CASSVRREQNYNSPLHF; CDR3 DNA: TGTGCCAGCAGTGTTCGCAGGGAACAAAATTATAATTCACCCCTCCACTTT; V gene: TRBV6-4; J gene: TRBJ1-6; CDR3 length: 17; clone size: -; D gene: -
CDR3 protein: CSVVGYRGQDYEQYF; CDR3 DNA: TGCAGCGTTGTAGGGTATCGGGGACAAGACTACGAGCAGTACTTC; V gene: TRBV29-1; J gene: TRBJ2-7; CDR3 length: 15; clone size: -; D gene: -
CDR3 protein: CASSLRRGDSYNEQFF; CDR3 DNA: TGTGCCAGCAGCCTCCGGCGGGGCGACTCCTACAATGAGCAGTTCTTC; V gene: TRBV6-2/TRBV6-3; J gene: TRBJ2-1; CDR3 length: 16; clone size: -; D gene: -
CDR3 protein: CASSENRGYTYEQYF; CDR3 DNA: TGCGCCAGCAGTGAAAACAGGGGGTACACCTACGAGCAGTACTTC; V gene: TRBV10-1; J gene: TRBJ2-7; CDR3 length: 15; clone size: -; D gene: TRBD1
CDR3 protein: CARSLREGTEAFF; CDR3 DNA: TGTGCCAGAAGCTTACGAGAGGGCACTGAAGCTTTCTTT; V gene: TRBV5-3; J gene: TRBJ1-1; CDR3 length: 13; clone size: -; D gene: -
CDR3 protein: CASTTGLRETQYF; CDR3 DNA: TGTGCCAGTACGACAGGGCTCCGGGAGACCCAGTACTTC; V gene: TRBV19; J gene: TRBJ2-5; CDR3 length: 13; clone size: -; D gene: TRBD1
CDR3 protein: CSAEEAEAFF; CDR3 DNA: TGCAGTGCTGAGGAGGCTGAAGCTTTCTTT; V gene: TRBV20-1; J gene: TRBJ1-1; CDR3 length: 10; clone size: -; D gene: -
CDR3 protein: CATSRDRGRAGANVLTF; CDR3 DNA: TGTGCCACCAGCAGGGACAGGGGGCGGGCAGGGGCCAACGTCCTGACTTTC; V gene: TRBV15; J gene: TRBJ2-6; CDR3 length: 17; clone size: -; D gene: TRBD1
CDR3 protein: CASRLALANTEAFF; CDR3 DNA: TGTGCAAGTCGCTTAGCGCTGGCGAACACTGAAGCTTTCTTT; V gene: TRBV12-2; J gene: TRBJ1-1; CDR3 length: 14; clone size: -; D gene: -
CDR3 protein: CAISEFSGHGAYEQYF; CDR3 DNA: TGTGCCATCAGTGAGTTCTCGGGGCATGGTGCCTACGAGCAGTACTTC; V gene: TRBV10-3; J gene: TRBJ2-7; CDR3 length: 16; clone size: -; D gene: -
CDR3 protein: CASSHTPGQSSYNEQFF; CDR3 DNA: TGCGCCAGCAGCCATACTCCGGGACAGAGCTCCTACAATGAGCAGTTCTTC; V gene: TRBV4-3; J gene: TRBJ2-1; CDR3 length: 17; clone size: -; D gene: TRBD1
CDR3 protein: CASSRPGHQHSYEQYF; CDR3 DNA: TGTGCCAGCAGCAGACCGGGACACCAACATTCCTACGAGCAGTACTTC; V gene: TRBV6-6; J gene: TRBJ2-7; CDR3 length: 16; clone size: -; D gene: -
CDR3 protein: CASSLRGDTEAFF; CDR3 DNA: TGTGCCAGCAGTTTAAGGGGAGACACTGAAGCTTTCTTT; V gene: TRBV12-3/TRBV12-4; J gene: TRBJ1-1; CDR3 length: 13; clone size: -; D gene: -
CDR3 protein: CASSQERAGGWTEAFF; CDR3 DNA: TGCGCCAGCAGCCAAGAGAGGGCAGGGGGCTGGACTGAAGCTTTCTTT; V gene: TRBV4-3; J gene: TRBJ1-1; CDR3 length: 16; clone size: -; D gene: TRBD1
CDR3 protein: CASSVRRGTGQGGQYF; CDR3 DNA: TGCGCCAGCAGCGTACGACGCGGGACAGGGCAAGGAGGGCAGTACTTC; V gene: TRBV4-3; J gene: TRBJ2-7; CDR3 length: 16; clone size: -; D gene: TRBD1
CDR3 protein: CASSQGQGNYNEQFF; CDR3 DNA: TGTGCCAGCAGCCAAGGACAGGGGAACTACAATGAGCAGTTCTTC; V gene: TRBV7-9; J gene: TRBJ2-1; CDR3 length: 15; clone size: -; D gene: TRBD1
CDR3 protein: CASSQVDLAYGYTF; CDR3 DNA: TGCGCCAGCAGCCAAGTCGACCTCGCATATGGCTACACCTTC; V gene: TRBV4-1; J gene: TRBJ1-2; CDR3 length: 14; clone size: -; D gene: -
CDR3 protein: CSVESTGRPYF; CDR3 DNA: TGCAGCGTTGAATCAACCGGCCGGCCGTATTTT; V gene: TRBV29-1; J gene: TRBJ2-3; CDR3 length: 11; clone size: -; D gene: -
CDR3 protein: CASSGTVSGVGEQYF; CDR3 DNA: TGTGCCAGCAGTGGGACAGTCTCGGGGGTCGGGGAGCAGTACTTC; V gene: TRBV27; J gene: TRBJ2-7; CDR3 length: 15; clone size: -; D gene: -
CDR3 protein: CASSLLPIGSGANVLTF; CDR3 DNA: TGCGCCAGCAGCTTGCTTCCTATTGGCTCTGGGGCCAACGTCCTGACTTTC; V gene: TRBV5-1; J gene: TRBJ2-6; CDR3 length: 17; clone size: -; D gene: -
CDR3 protein: CASSLVSGGYEQYF; CDR3 DNA: TGCGCCAGCAGCTTGGTTAGCGGGGGATACGAGCAGTACTTC; V gene: TRBV5-1; J gene: TRBJ2-7; CDR3 length: 14; clone size: -; D gene: TRBD2
CDR3 protein: CASSRVTEAFF; CDR3 DNA: TGTGCCAGTAGTCGAGTCACTGAAGCTTTCTTT; V gene: TRBV19; J gene: TRBJ1-1; CDR3 length: 11; clone size: -; D gene: -
CDR3 protein: CASSLRPGADTQYF; CDR3 DNA: TGTGCCAGCAGCCTTCGACCGGGAGCAGATACGCAGTATTTT; V gene: TRBV7-8; J gene: TRBJ2-3; CDR3 length: 14; clone size: once; D gene: -
CDR3 protein: CASLQWTSGEETQYF; CDR3 DNA: TGCGCCAGCTTACAATGGACTAGCGGGGAAGAGACCCAGTACTTC; V gene: TRBV4-3; J gene: TRBJ2-5; CDR3 length: 15; clone size: -; D gene: TRBD2
CDR3 protein: CASSTRGASETQYF; CDR3 DNA: TGTGCCAGCAGCACAAGGGGGGCCAGTGAGACCCAGTACTTC; V gene: TRBV7-8; J gene: TRBJ2-5; CDR3 length: 14; clone size: -; D gene: -
CDR3 protein: CSVVDRGAYEQYF; CDR3 DNA: TGCAGCGTTGTCGACAGGGGTGCCTACGAGCAGTACTTC; V gene: TRBV29-1; J gene: TRBJ2-7; CDR3 length: 13; clone size: -; D gene: TRBD1
CDR3 protein: CASSIGVTRSYNSPLHF; CDR3 DNA: TGTGCCAGTAGTATTGGCGTTACCCGCTCCTATAATTCACCCCTCCACTTT; V gene: TRBV19; J gene: TRBJ1-6; CDR3 length: 17; clone size: -; D gene: -
CDR3 protein: CAISESAVSNEKLFF; CDR3 DNA: TGTGCCATCAGTGAGTCGGCTGTTTCCAATGAAAAACTGTTTTTT; V gene: TRBV10-3; J gene: TRBJ1-4; CDR3 length: 15; clone size: -; D gene: -
CDR3 protein: CASSRTSGGTDTQYF; CDR3 DNA: TGTGCCAGCAGCCGGACTAGCGGGGGCACAGATACGCAGTATTTT; V gene: TRBV5-8; J gene: TRBJ2-3; CDR3 length: 15; clone size: -; D gene: TRBD2
CDR3 protein: CASSSGGETQYF; CDR3 DNA: TGTGCCAGCAGTTCAGGCGGAGAGACCCAGTACTTC; V gene: TRBV28; J gene: TRBJ2-5; CDR3 length: 12; clone size: -; D gene: -
CDR3 protein: CASSLDERGASGANVLTF; CDR3 DNA: TGTGCCAGCAGCTTAGACGAGCGGGGGGCCTCTGGGGCCAACGTCCTGACTTTC; V gene: TRBV7-8; J gene: TRBJ2-6; CDR3 length: 18; clone size: -; D gene: TRBD2
CDR3 protein: CASSLVAQETQYF; CDR3 DNA: TGTGCCAGCAGCTTAGTAGCCCAAGAGACCCAGTACTTC; V gene: TRBV7-2; J gene: TRBJ2-5; CDR3 length: 13; clone size: -; D gene: -
CDR3 protein: CASSEGFGGGGYGNTIYF; CDR3 DNA: TGTGCCAGCAGTGAAGGCTTCGGGGGTGGGGGATATGGAAACACCATATATTTT; V gene: TRBV6-1; J gene: TRBJ1-3; CDR3 length: 18; clone size: -; D gene: -
CDR3 protein: CASSFYPGQGDNEQFF; CDR3 DNA: TGTGCCAGCAGTTTTTACCCGGGACAGGGGGACAATGAGCAGTTCTTC; V gene: TRBV27; J gene: TRBJ2-1; CDR3 length: 16; clone size: -; D gene: TRBD1